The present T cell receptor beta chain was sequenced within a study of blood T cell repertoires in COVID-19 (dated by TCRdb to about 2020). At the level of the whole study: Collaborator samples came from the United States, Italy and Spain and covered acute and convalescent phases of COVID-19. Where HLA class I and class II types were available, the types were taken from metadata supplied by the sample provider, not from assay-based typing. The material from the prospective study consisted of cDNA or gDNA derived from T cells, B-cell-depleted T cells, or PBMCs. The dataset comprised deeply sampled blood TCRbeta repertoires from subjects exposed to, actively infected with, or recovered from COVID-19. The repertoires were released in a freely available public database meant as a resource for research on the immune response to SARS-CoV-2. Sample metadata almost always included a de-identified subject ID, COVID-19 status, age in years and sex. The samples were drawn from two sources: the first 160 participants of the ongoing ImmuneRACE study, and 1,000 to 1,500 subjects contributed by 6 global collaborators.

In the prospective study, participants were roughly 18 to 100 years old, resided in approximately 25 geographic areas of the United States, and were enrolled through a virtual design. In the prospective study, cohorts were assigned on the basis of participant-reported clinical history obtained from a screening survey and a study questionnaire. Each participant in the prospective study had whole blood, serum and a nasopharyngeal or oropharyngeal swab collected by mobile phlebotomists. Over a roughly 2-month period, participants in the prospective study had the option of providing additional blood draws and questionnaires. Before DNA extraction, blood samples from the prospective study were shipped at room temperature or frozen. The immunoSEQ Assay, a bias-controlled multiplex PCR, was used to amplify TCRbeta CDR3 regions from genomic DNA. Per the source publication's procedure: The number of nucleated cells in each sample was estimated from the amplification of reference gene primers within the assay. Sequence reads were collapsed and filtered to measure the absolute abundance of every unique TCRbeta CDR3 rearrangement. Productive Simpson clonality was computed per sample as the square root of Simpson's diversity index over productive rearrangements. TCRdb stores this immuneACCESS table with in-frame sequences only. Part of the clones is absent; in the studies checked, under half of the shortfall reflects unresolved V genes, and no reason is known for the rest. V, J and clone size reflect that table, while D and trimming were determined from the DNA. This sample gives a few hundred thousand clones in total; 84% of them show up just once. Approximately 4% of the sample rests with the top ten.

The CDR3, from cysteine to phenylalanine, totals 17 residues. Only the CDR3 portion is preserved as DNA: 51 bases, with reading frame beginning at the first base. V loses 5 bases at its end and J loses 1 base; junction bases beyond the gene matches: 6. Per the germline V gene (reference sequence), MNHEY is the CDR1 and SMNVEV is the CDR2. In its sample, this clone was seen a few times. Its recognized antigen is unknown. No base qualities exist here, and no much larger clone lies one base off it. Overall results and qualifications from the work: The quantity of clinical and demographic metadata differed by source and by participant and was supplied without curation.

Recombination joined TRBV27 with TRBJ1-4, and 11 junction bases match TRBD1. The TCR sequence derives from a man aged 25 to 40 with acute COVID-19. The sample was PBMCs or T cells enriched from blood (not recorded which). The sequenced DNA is TGTGCCAGCAGTCAGGGACAGGGGGTACTAACTAATGAAAAACTGTTTTTT. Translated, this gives CASSQGQGVLTNEKLFF.